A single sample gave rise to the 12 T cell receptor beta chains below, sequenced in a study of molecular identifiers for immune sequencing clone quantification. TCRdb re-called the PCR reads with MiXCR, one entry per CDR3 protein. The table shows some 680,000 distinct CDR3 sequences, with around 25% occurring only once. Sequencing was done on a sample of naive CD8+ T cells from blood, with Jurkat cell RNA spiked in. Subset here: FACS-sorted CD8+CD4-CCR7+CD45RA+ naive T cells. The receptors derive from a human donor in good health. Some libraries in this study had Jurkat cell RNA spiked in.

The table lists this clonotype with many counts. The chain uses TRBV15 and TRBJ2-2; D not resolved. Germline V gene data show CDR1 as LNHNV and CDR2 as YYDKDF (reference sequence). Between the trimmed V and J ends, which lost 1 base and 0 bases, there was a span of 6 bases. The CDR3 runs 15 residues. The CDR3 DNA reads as TGTGCCACCAGCAGAGTGGGAACGAACACCGGGGAGCTGTTTTTT. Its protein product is CATSRVGTNTGELFF.

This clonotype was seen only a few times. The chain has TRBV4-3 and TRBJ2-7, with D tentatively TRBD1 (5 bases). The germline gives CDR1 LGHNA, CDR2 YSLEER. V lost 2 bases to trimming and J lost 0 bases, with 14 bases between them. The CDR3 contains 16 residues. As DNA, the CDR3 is TGCGCCAGCAGCCAAAGCGCAGGGCGATTCTCCTACGAGCAGTACTTC. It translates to CASSQSAGRFSYEQYF.

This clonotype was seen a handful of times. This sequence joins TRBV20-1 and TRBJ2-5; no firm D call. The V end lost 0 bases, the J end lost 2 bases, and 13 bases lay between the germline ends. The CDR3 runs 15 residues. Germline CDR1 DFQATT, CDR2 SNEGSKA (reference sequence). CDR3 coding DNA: TGCAGTGCTAGAGATCATTACGGACCTCAAGAGACCCAGTACTTC. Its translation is CSARDHYGPQETQYF.

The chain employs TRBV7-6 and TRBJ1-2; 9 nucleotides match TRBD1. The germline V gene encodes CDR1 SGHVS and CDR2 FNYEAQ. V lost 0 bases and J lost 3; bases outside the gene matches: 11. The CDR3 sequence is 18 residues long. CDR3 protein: CASSLAGTGIPLYYGYTF. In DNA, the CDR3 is TGTGCCAGCAGCTTAGCCGGGACAGGGATCCCCCTCTACTATGGCTACACCTTC.

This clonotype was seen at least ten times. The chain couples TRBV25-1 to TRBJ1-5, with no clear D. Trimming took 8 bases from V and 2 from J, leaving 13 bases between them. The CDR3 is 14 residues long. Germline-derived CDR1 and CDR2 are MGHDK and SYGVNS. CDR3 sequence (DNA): TGTGCCAGCTCGACACGAATGGGCAATCAGCCCCAGCATTTT. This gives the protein CASSTRMGNQPQHF.

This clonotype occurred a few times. The CDR3 DNA sequence: TGTGCCAGCAGGACAGCCCTAGAATCGAACACTGAAGCTTTCTTT. It specifies CASRTALESNTEAFF. The V gene is TRBV27, the J gene TRBJ1-1, with D possibly TRBD1 on 5 matching bases. CDR1 and CDR2 from the germline V gene are MNHEY and SMNVEV (reference sequence). Trimming removed 6 bases from V and 1 base from J, with 15 bases in between. This CDR3 has 15 amino acids.

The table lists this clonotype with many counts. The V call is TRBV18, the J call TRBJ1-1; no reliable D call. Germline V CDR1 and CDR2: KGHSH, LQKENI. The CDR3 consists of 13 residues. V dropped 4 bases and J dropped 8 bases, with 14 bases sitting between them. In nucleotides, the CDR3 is TGTGCCAGCTCACTTTCGCGAGCCCGGGAAGCTTTCTTT. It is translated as CASSLSRAREAFF.

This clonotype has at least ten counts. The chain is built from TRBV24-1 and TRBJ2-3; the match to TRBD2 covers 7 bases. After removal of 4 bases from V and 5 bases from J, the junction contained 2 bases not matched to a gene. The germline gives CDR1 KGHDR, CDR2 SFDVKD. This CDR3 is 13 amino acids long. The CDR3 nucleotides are TGTGCCACCAGTGACAGCGGGATAGATACGCAGTATTTT. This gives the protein CATSDSGIDTQYF.

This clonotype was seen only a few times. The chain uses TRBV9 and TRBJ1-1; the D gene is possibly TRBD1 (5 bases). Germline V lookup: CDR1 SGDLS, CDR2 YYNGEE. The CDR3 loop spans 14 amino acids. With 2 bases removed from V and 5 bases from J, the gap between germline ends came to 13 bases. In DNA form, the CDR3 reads TGTGCCAGCAGCGTGCTAGGAGAGGGGACTGAAGCTTTCTTT. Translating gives CASSVLGEGTEAFF.

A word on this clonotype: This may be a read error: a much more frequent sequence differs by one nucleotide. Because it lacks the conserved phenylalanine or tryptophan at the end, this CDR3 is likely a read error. The CDR3 DNA is TGTGCCAGCAGTTACACAGGCTTGAACACTGAAGCTTTCTCT. This translates into CASSYTGLNTEAFS. The gene calls are TRBV6-6 and TRBJ1-1, with D possibly matching TRBD1 (5 bases). V lost 2 bases, J lost 0 bases, and 7 bases lay in between. Germline assignment: CDR1 MNHNY and CDR2 SVGAGI (reference sequence). This CDR3 region has 14 residues.

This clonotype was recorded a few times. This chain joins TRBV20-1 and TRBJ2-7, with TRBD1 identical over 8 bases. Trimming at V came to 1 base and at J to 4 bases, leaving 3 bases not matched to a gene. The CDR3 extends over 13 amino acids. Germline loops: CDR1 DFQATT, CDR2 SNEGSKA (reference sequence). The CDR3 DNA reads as TGCAGTGCTAGAGGGACAGGGACGTACGAGCAGTACTTC. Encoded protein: CSARGTGTYEQYF.

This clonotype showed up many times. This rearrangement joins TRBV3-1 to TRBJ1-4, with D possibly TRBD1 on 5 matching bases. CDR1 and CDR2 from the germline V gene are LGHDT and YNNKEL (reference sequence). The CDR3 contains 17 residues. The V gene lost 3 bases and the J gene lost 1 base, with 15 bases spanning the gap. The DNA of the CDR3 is TGTGCCAGCAGCCATGGACACCCATTTGGAACTAATGAAAAACTGTTTTTT. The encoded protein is CASSHGHPFGTNEKLFF.